The entry below gives a single T cell receptor beta chain sequence along with its context. These data originate in a study of T cell changes during pregnancy in multiple sclerosis. The repertoire was sequenced with immunoSEQ multiplex PCR; TCRdb's copy has only in-frame clones and lacks some. The data hold 35,000 to 50,000 clones, with approximately 90% observed a single time. The germline V gene has CDR1 SNHLY and CDR2 FYNNEI. The CDR3 extends over 15 amino acids. Trimming cost V 4 bases and J 2 bases, with 14 bases left between them. This sample comprised CD4+ T cells from peripheral blood mononuclear cells, obtained after pregnancy. The sequence derives from a female donor with multiple sclerosis, enrolled in a pregnancy study. The V gene is TRBV2, the J gene TRBJ1-2; D is ambiguous. CDR3 sequence: CASSVTGIWNYGYTF. As DNA, the CDR3 is TGTGCCAGCAGTGTCACGGGGATTTGGAACTATGGCTACACCTTC.